Listed below are T cell receptor beta chains from one sample, sequenced in a study of blood T cell repertoires in COVID-19. The repertoire was sequenced with immunoSEQ multiplex PCR; TCRdb's copy has only in-frame clones and lacks some. The sample yields some 100,000 clones, 84% seen once. Sequencing was carried out using peripheral blood. The source is a woman older than 75 with active or convalescent COVID-19. Each CDR3 is given with its conserved first and last residue. The order of the fields is V gene, J gene, CDR3 protein.

v_gene: TRBV9
j_gene: TRBJ2-3
CDR3aa: CASSVRTSTDTQYF

v_gene: TRBV28
j_gene: TRBJ2-7
CDR3aa: CAGSVLYEQYF

v_gene: TRBV18
j_gene: TRBJ2-3
CDR3aa: CASSPRTGGPDTQYF

v_gene: TRBV5-1
j_gene: TRBJ2-2
CDR3aa: CASTSLAAANTGELFF

v_gene: TRBV2
j_gene: TRBJ2-7
CDR3aa: CASGRRDMSYEQYF

v_gene: TRBV27
j_gene: TRBJ2-5
CDR3aa: CASSASPGGETQYF

v_gene: TRBV2
j_gene: TRBJ2-1
CDR3aa: CANEGGQGRVNEQFF

v_gene: TRBV19
j_gene: TRBJ2-1
CDR3aa: CASNPRLAGGPNEQFF

v_gene: TRBV25-1
j_gene: TRBJ1-2
CDR3aa: CASSESGTPNYGYTF

v_gene: TRBV7-3
j_gene: TRBJ2-2
CDR3aa: CASSLFEVAGAIGNTGELFF

v_gene: TRBV5-1
j_gene: TRBJ2-5
CDR3aa: CASSSRSTSGTQETQYF

v_gene: TRBV10-3
j_gene: TRBJ1-1
CDR3aa: CAISEDRVNTEAFF

v_gene: TRBV7-2
j_gene: TRBJ1-2
CDR3aa: CASSLGQDYGYTF

v_gene: TRBV20-1
j_gene: TRBJ2-3
CDR3aa: CSARVKDTQYF

v_gene: TRBV11-2
j_gene: TRBJ2-1
CDR3aa: CASSPATAGVHNEQFF

v_gene: TRBV2
j_gene: TRBJ2-3
CDR3aa: CASSDRTGGVTDTQYF

v_gene: TRBV5-8
j_gene: TRBJ1-4
CDR3aa: CASSRRGSTNEKLFF

v_gene: TRBV28
j_gene: TRBJ1-2
CDR3aa: CASSLVVGDYGYTF

v_gene: TRBV5-6
j_gene: TRBJ2-3
CDR3aa: CASSLRQLSTDTQYF

v_gene: TRBV6-5
j_gene: TRBJ1-6
CDR3aa: CASREDRADNSPLHF

v_gene: TRBV5-1
j_gene: TRBJ1-5
CDR3aa: CASSSTSNQPQHF

v_gene: TRBV2
j_gene: TRBJ1-1
CDR3aa: CASSERGRREGAAFF

v_gene: TRBV5-8
j_gene: TRBJ2-1
CDR3aa: CASSSWTRGSYNEQFF

v_gene: TRBV28
j_gene: TRBJ2-7
CDR3aa: CASSSSGRAVYEQYF

v_gene: TRBV18
j_gene: TRBJ2-1
CDR3aa: CASSPQNRGELGNEQFF

v_gene: TRBV5-6
j_gene: TRBJ1-2
CDR3aa: CASSPGQDYGYTF

v_gene: TRBV3-1/TRBV3-2
j_gene: TRBJ1-5
CDR3aa: CASSRGPSNSNQPQHF

v_gene: TRBV7-9
j_gene: TRBJ2-1
CDR3aa: CASSGRLVSNEQFF

v_gene: TRBV7-3
j_gene: TRBJ1-1
CDR3aa: CASSFQGATLNTEAFF

v_gene: TRBV11-3
j_gene: TRBJ2-7
CDR3aa: CASSLGDVGAAYEQYF

v_gene: TRBV14
j_gene: TRBJ2-2
CDR3aa: CASSQARNGELFF

v_gene: TRBV6-4
j_gene: TRBJ2-7
CDR3aa: CASSDRACRQGGFYEQYF

v_gene: TRBV2
j_gene: TRBJ1-5
CDR3aa: CASSEVQGSNQPQHF

v_gene: TRBV9
j_gene: TRBJ1-5
CDR3aa: CASSIRQDLGPQHF

v_gene: TRBV3-1/TRBV3-2
j_gene: TRBJ2-1
CDR3aa: CASSRLAGSFYNEQFF

v_gene: TRBV19
j_gene: TRBJ1-6
CDR3aa: CAGHRQCVNSPLHF

v_gene: TRBV7-9
j_gene: TRBJ1-1
CDR3aa: CASSRGQGTNTEAFF

v_gene: TRBV5-1
j_gene: TRBJ2-3
CDR3aa: CASSWGTSGRGTQYF

v_gene: TRBV18
j_gene: TRBJ2-1
CDR3aa: CASSPYEGQYGVSEQFF

v_gene: TRBV28
j_gene: TRBJ2-2
CDR3aa: CASSSDFNTGELFF

v_gene: TRBV5-6
j_gene: TRBJ1-2
CDR3aa: CASNLRGVGGYTF

v_gene: TRBV19
j_gene: TRBJ1-4
CDR3aa: CASSSGQGAEKLFF

v_gene: TRBV18
j_gene: TRBJ1-1
CDR3aa: CASSPQTGVNTEAFF

v_gene: TRBV2
j_gene: TRBJ2-5
CDR3aa: CASSRTGQETQYF

v_gene: TRBV6-5
j_gene: TRBJ2-2
CDR3aa: CASSYTSSGELFF

v_gene: TRBV19
j_gene: TRBJ1-4
CDR3aa: CASKGRAQEKLFF

v_gene: TRBV7-2
j_gene: TRBJ2-7
CDR3aa: CASSQVAGMYEQYF

v_gene: TRBV2
j_gene: TRBJ1-6
CDR3aa: CASSEWRARGTSPLHF

v_gene: TRBV12-3/TRBV12-4
j_gene: TRBJ1-3
CDR3aa: CASWDRTGCLF

v_gene: TRBV5-1
j_gene: TRBJ2-1
CDR3aa: CASSVSSSSSYNEQFF

v_gene: TRBV7-8
j_gene: TRBJ1-2
CDR3aa: CASSLGLAGTNYGYTF

v_gene: TRBV6-1
j_gene: TRBJ1-1
CDR3aa: CASSGGQGGMNTEAFF

v_gene: TRBV19
j_gene: TRBJ2-2
CDR3aa: CASSVRDRSFTGELFF

v_gene: TRBV30
j_gene: TRBJ2-1
CDR3aa: CAWSDGTTYNEQFF